One TCR beta chain is described in this entry. Its specific antigen is unknown. Base quality data are lacking; no much larger clone is found one base away. Library method: 5' RACE. Sequenced using an Illumina HiSeq 2000. Template switching added a universal primer binding site, and the final cDNA carried a unique molecular identifier that allowed TCR cDNA molecules to be counted accurately. Specific primers in the conserved constant-segment region were used to synthesize first-strand cDNA for TCR alpha and beta chains. Each cDNA library was double barcoded, with a SMART-Mk sample barcode plus Illumina barcodes, to control for contamination. TruSeq adapter sequences and Illumina sample barcodes were added in two successive PCR steps. The TCR alpha and beta cDNA libraries were sequenced on the Illumina HiSeq platform using custom primers. The original pipeline was this. Raw reads were processed with MiGEC to extract unique molecular identifiers, and MiXCR was used to determine CDR3 positions. Recombination models were inferred per individual with the repgenHMM and IGoR tools using an EM algorithm. Shared clonotypes were analyzed with the tcR package in R, and sharing was normalized by the product of cloneset sizes. To study raw recombination free of thymic and clonal selection effects, out-of-frame nonproductive sequences were analyzed. TCRdb ran its own pipeline on the public reads, namely fastp trimming at Q25 and MiXCR clone calling, and kept in-frame beta chains. Rows are unified per CDR3 protein, each entry keeping the most common DNA and genes. These V and J calls originate from TCRdb's pipeline instead of the authors' own analysis. The table for this sample lists some 1,700,000 distinct CDR3 sequences; around 33% of them were counted only once. The ten largest make up about 0.27% of the sample.

This entry is derived from a study of identical twins (dated by TCRdb to about 2016). A note on the overall study: The study deep-sequenced TCR alpha and beta repertoires from monozygotic twins, unrelated adults of various ages and cord blood to test whether fetal clonotypes persist. To rule out contamination, replicate twin experiments were performed at different times with different library preparation protocols. The study at large found these results: A weaker excess of twin sharing was found in beta out-of-frame sequences because the signal-to-noise ratio was lowered by fewer shared sequences. In monozygotic twins, out-of-frame TCR alpha sharing was systematically underestimated by recombination models, although the models agreed with sharing between unrelated individuals. Compared with coincidental sharing between unrelated individuals, an excess of low generation-probability sequences was observed among out-of-frame TCR alpha sequences shared between twins. Fewer insertions were carried by abundant cord blood beta clonotypes; a weaker similar trend was observed in young adult naive repertoires, while no such trend was observed in memory repertoires. Because the same donors could not be followed over many years, conclusions were based on cross-sectional statistical analysis. Invariant T cells such as MAIT and iNKT could partly confound zero-insertion analyses, although diverse VJ usage argued against such confounding for most clonotypes.

Every donor was a healthy Caucasian. The germline V gene specifies MDHEN as CDR1 and SYDVKM as CDR2. CDR3 length: 15 amino acids, cysteine to phenylalanine. The DNA shown is the 45-base CDR3, in frame from base 1. V lost 4 bases and J lost 5 bases; the stretch between them is 15 bases long. The chain employs TRBV28 and TRBJ1-3; tentative D gene TRBD1, with 5 bases matching. The receptor was isolated from a newborn girl in good health. The specimen was cord blood. The bases are TGTGCCAGCAGTTCCCCCCGGAGGGGACGAAACACCATATATTTT. Protein translation: CASSSPRRGRNTIYF.